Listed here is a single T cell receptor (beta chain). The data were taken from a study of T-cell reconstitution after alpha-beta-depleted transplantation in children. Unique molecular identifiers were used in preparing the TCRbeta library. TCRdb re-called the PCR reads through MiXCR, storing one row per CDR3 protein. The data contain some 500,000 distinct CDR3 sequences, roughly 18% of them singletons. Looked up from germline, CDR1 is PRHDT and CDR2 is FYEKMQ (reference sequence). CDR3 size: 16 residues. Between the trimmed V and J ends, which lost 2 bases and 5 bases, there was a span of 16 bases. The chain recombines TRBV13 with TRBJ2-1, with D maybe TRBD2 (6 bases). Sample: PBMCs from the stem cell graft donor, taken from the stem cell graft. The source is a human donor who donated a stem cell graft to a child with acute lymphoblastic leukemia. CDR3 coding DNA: TGTGCCAGCAGCTTAAAGTCGGGCGGACTAAACAATGAGCAGTTCTTC. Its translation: CASSLKSGGLNNEQFF. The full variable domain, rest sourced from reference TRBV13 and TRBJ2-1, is AAGVIQSPRHLIKEKRETATLKCYPIPRHDTVYWYQQGPGQDPQFLISFYEKMQSDKGSIPDRFSAQQFSDYHSELNMSSLELGDSALYFCASSLKSGGLNNEQFFGPGTRLTVL.